Sequencing of this TCR beta chain was carried out in a study of shared clonotypes between healthy human individuals. Libraries were prepared by immunoSEQ multiplex PCR; TCRdb keeps only in-frame clonotypes and omits some of them. Found here are more than 2 million clones, about 94% of them singletons; the top ten hold about 0.13%. Investigators divided CD4+ cells into CD45RA+ naive and CD45RA-negative memory subsets. Specimen: naive CD4+ T cells sorted from blood. Subset indicated: CD45RA+ positively selected. The origin of this receptor is a man between 18 and 35 years old in good health.

CDR3 region: CASSLGHGGWGNQPQHF. For the CDR3, the DNA is TGTGCCAGCAGCTTAGGACACGGGGGCTGGGGCAATCAGCCCCAGCATTTT. V is TRBV11-2 and J is TRBJ1-5; D might be TRBD1 (6 bases). CDR1 SGHAT and CDR2 FQNNGV come from the germline V gene. The CDR3 has 17 amino acids. The V end lost 1 base, the J end lost 2 bases, and 15 bases lay between the germline ends.